Listed here are 24 T cell receptor beta chains from one sample, sequenced in a study of human thymus T cells. The source of the thymus tissue was resections taken during corrective heart surgery. Repertoires were generated with immunoSEQ multiplex PCR, while TCRdb's copy carries only in-frame clones and drops some. In the table there are 120,000 or so clones, approximately 96% of which are singletons. Sequenced: thymus tissue. The receptors originated from a boy younger than two with a congenital heart defect but otherwise immunologically healthy.

This chain connects TRBV14 to TRBJ2-2; 7 bases line up with TRBD2. V dropped 0 bases and J dropped 3; count of bases not matched to a gene: 10. This CDR3 contains 18 residues. CDR1 SGHDN and CDR2 FVKESK come from the germline V gene. CDR3 protein: CASSQDPPSGVYTGELFF. The CDR3 DNA reads as TGTGCCAGCAGCCAAGACCCCCCCAGCGGGGTGTACACCGGGGAGCTGTTTTTT.

The J gene is TRBJ2-5, the V gene TRBV7-6; weak D call: TRBD2 (5 bases). CDR1 SGHVS and CDR2 FNYEAQ come from the germline V gene. This CDR3 contains 13 residues. Deletions cut 5 bases from V and 5 bases from J, with 12 bases between. The CDR3 sequence is CASSPHGEETQYF. The CDR3 region has the DNA TGTGCCAGCAGCCCTCACGGGGAGGAGACCCAGTACTTC.

The chain is built from TRBV5-4 and TRBJ1-2; D is undetermined. This CDR3 contains 14 residues. Germline V gene lookup returns CDR1 SGHNT and CDR2 YYREEE (reference sequence). With 4 bases removed from V and 3 bases from J, the gap between germline ends came to 13 bases. CDR3 nucleotide sequence: TGTGCCAGCAGCCCTGGGTTCTTGGACTATGGCTACACCTTC. As protein: CASSPGFLDYGYTF.

The gene calls are TRBV5-6 and TRBJ2-1, with D possibly being TRBD2 (6 bases). The CDR3 spans 16 residues. Trimming removed 4 bases at V and 2 bases at J, with 16 bases between. Germline CDR1 is SGHDT and CDR2 is YYEEEE. This chain's CDR3 is CASSLRGSGTYNEQFF. CDR3 DNA: TGTGCCAGCAGCCTGAGGGGTAGCGGAACCTACAATGAGCAGTTCTTC.

V usage is TRBV5-4 and J usage is TRBJ2-7; 8 bases align to TRBD2. This CDR3 spans 16 amino acids. V lost 3 bases and J lost 7; bases outside the gene matches: 15. The V gene's germline CDR1 is SGHNT and CDR2 YYREEE (reference sequence). CDR3 sequence: CASSSALRGGAKEQYF. The CDR3 coding sequence is TGTGCCAGCAGCTCCGCTTTACGGGGGGGGGCCAAGGAGCAGTACTTC.

This clone was seen a handful of times. The V and J genes are TRBV4-1 and TRBJ2-2; the D is unclear. The germline V gene encodes CDR1 MGHRA and CDR2 YSYEKL. Trimming left V 0 bases short and J 5 bases short, with 13 bases between. There are 16 residues in the CDR3. This chain's CDR3 is CASSQEAFLETGELFF. Here the CDR3 DNA reads TGCGCCAGCAGCCAAGAAGCTTTCTTGGAGACCGGGGAGCTGTTTTTT.

This chain joins TRBV5-5 and TRBJ2-3; 9 bases map to TRBD2. Germline CDR1 SGHKS, CDR2 YYEKEE (reference sequence). The CDR3 covers 15 residues. The J segment lost 1 base and the V segment lost 4 bases, leaving 4 bases of the junction unmatched. The CDR3 reads CASSPVAGGTDTQYF. DNA for the CDR3: TGTGCCAGCAGCCCCGTAGCGGGGGGCACAGATACGCAGTATTTT.

The genes are TRBV10-3 and TRBJ2-7; D gene ambiguous. The CDR3 has 13 residues. Per germline, CDR1 ENHRY and CDR2 SYGVKD. V was pared by 6 bases and J by 0 bases, with 9 bases between. CDR3 nucleotides: TGTGCCATCAGCCCCTCGAGCTCCTACGAGCAGTACTTC. This gives the protein CAISPSSSYEQYF.

The table lists this clone with a count of one. The chain combines TRBV15 with TRBJ2-2; D ambiguous. Germline lookup yields CDR1 LNHNV and CDR2 YYDKDF (reference sequence). This CDR3 is built from 13 residues. Trimming removed 1 base at V and 9 bases at J, with 9 bases between. CDR3 in amino acids: CATSRGTDRELFF. The CDR3 DNA follows: TGTGCCACCAGCAGAGGGACGGACCGGGAGCTGTTTTTT.

The genes are TRBV11-2 and TRBJ2-5; the match to TRBD2 covers 16 bases. Trimming removed 8 bases from V and 4 bases from J; junction bases left unmatched: 1. This CDR3 comprises 14 residues. Germline CDR1 is SGHAT and CDR2 is FQNNGV. This chain's CDR3 is CASGTSGGAETQYF. The CDR3 coding sequence is TGTGCCAGCGGGACTAGCGGGGGGGCAGAGACCCAGTACTTC. The full variable domain, completed using reference TRBV11-2 and TRBJ2-5, is EAGVAQSPRYKIIEKRQSVAFWCNPISGHATLYWYQQILGQGPKLLIQFQNNGVVDDSQLPKDRFSAERLKGVDSTLKIQPAKLEDSAVYLCASGTSGGAETQYFGPGTRLLVL.

This clone came up once. The chain is built from TRBV28 and TRBJ1-5, with D possibly matching TRBD1 (6 bases). The CDR3 is 18 residues long. Trimming took off 10 bases at V and 0 bases at J, with 25 bases between the two ends. Per germline, CDR1 MDHEN and CDR2 SYDVKM. As DNA, the CDR3 is TGTGCCACCATTACAGGGCTCGGCAGAGATTATAGCAATCAGCCCCAGCATTTT. Amino acid sequence: CATITGLGRDYSNQPQHF.

The chain has TRBV2 and TRBJ1-1; D is perhaps TRBD1 (5 bases). CDR1 and CDR2 (germline): SNHLY, FYNNEI. V lost 4 bases and J 1 base, leaving 10 bases between the germline ends. The CDR3 spans 14 residues. Here the CDR3 DNA reads TGTGCCAGCAGTGTGCGGGGGAGGAACACTGAAGCTTTCTTT. The encoded protein is CASSVRGRNTEAFF.

The genes are TRBV4-3 and TRBJ2-3; D could derive from TRBD1 or TRBD2 (6 bases each). This CDR3 is 19 amino acids long. V was cut by 0 bases and J by 1 base, with 20 bases left in between. The germline V gene has CDR1 LGHNA and CDR2 YSLEER. The CDR3 DNA follows: TGCGCCAGCAGCCAAGAGGCACGGACTGGGGGGCATGGCACAGATACGCAGTATTTT. Encoded protein: CASSQEARTGGHGTDTQYF.

This chain uses TRBV6-5 with TRBJ2-3; 11 nucleotides line up with TRBD2. CDR3 length: 16 residues. V lost 4 bases and J lost 2; bases outside the gene matches: 5. Germline assignment: CDR1 MNHEY and CDR2 SVGAGI. The CDR3 DNA reads TGTGCCAGCAGTTCCCCGACTAGCGGGAACACAGATACGCAGTATTTT. It codes for CASSSPTSGNTDTQYF.

This CDR3 reads CASRQGALNQPQHF. CDR3 sequence (DNA): TGTGCCAGCAGACAGGGGGCCCTCAATCAGCCCCAGCATTTT. This chain joins TRBV2 and TRBJ1-5; TRBD1 matches 9 bases. Germline V gene sequence: CDR1 SNHLY, CDR2 FYNNEI. The trim removed 6 bases at V and 3 bases at J, leaving 3 bases unmatched. This CDR3 is 14 amino acids long.

This sequence joins TRBV28 and TRBJ1-1; D gene unclear. Germline V lookup: CDR1 MDHEN, CDR2 SYDVKM. The CDR3 runs to 14 residues. Deletions cut 8 bases from V and 7 bases from J, with 20 bases between. For the CDR3, the DNA is TGTGCCAGCCTCCCCTTGGGAATGAACGGTGAAGCTTTCTTT. Protein: CASLPLGMNGEAFF.

The chain carries TRBV12-5 and TRBJ2-7; 9 bases fit TRBD1. The CDR3 has 16 residues. J gave up 7 bases and V 6 bases, and 16 bases lay outside the gene matches. The germline V gene has CDR1 LGHNT and CDR2 FRNRAP. The CDR3 reads CASGPHDRGARGEQYF. For the CDR3, the DNA is TGTGCTAGTGGCCCTCACGACAGGGGGGCTCGGGGGGAGCAGTACTTC. The full variable domain, completed using reference TRBV12-5 and TRBJ2-7, is DARVTQTPRHKVTEMGQEVTMRCQPILGHNTVFWYRQTMMQGLELLAYFRNRAPLDDSGMPKDRFSAEMPDATLATLKIQPSEPRDSAVYFCASGPHDRGARGEQYFGPGTRLTVT.

The V and J genes are TRBV7-9 and TRBJ1-1; D is unresolved. The CDR3 is 15 residues long. Trimming left V 5 bases short and J 1 base short, with 14 bases between. CDR1 SEHNR and CDR2 FQNEAQ come from the germline V gene (reference sequence). The CDR3 DNA sequence: TGTGCCAGCAGCCCCGTGCGGCAATGGAACACTGAAGCTTTCTTT. Protein product: CASSPVRQWNTEAFF.

This clone has just one count. This chain joins TRBV4-3 and TRBJ1-4; D remains unclear. Germline V gene data show CDR1 as LGHNA and CDR2 as YSLEER. The CDR3 loop spans 17 amino acids. Trimming cost V 3 bases and J 3 bases, with 17 bases left between them. The CDR3 bases are TGCGCCAGCAGCCAGACCCTCGGGGATCGGGCTAATGAAAAACTGTTTTTT. Protein product: CASSQTLGDRANEKLFF.

The J gene is TRBJ1-1, the V gene TRBV6-6, with D possibly matching TRBD1 (6 bases). V was pared by 10 bases and J by 1 base, with 13 bases between. The germline CDR1 and CDR2 sequences are MNHNY and SVGAGI (reference sequence). The CDR3 length is 13 residues. The CDR3 DNA sequence: TGTGCCAAGCGCAACAGGGCGAACACTGAAGCTTTCTTT. It specifies CAKRNRANTEAFF.

This chain uses TRBV29-1 with TRBJ1-2; possibly TRBD1 for D (6 bases). Per germline, CDR1 SQVTM and CDR2 ANQGSEA. CDR3 length: 16 residues. The germline V and J ends were trimmed by 3 bases and 5 bases, with 22 bases remaining between them. The DNA of the CDR3 is TGCAGCGTTGATCTTGTGTCAGCCCAGGGGCTTTATGGCTACACCTTC. It encodes CSVDLVSAQGLYGYTF.

V gene TRBV7-9 combines with J gene TRBJ2-2, with 7 bases fitting TRBD2. With V trimmed by 5 bases and J by 4 bases, 4 bases remained unmatched. The CDR3 totals 14 residues. The germline gives CDR1 SEHNR, CDR2 FQNEAQ (reference sequence). CDR3 coding DNA: TGTGCCAGCAGCGAGCGGGGTAGCACCGGGGAGCTGTTTTTT. Amino acid sequence: CASSERGSTGELFF.

The chain uses TRBV29-1 and TRBJ1-1; D is ambiguous. CDR1 and CDR2 from the germline V gene are SQVTM and ANQGSEA. V was clipped by 7 bases and J by 0 bases, with 6 bases between them. The CDR3 runs 11 residues. The CDR3 spells CSGRMNTEAFF. In nucleotides, the CDR3 is TGCAGCGGACGTATGAACACTGAAGCTTTCTTT. Based on the CDR3 plus reference TRBV29-1 and TRBJ1-1, the full variable domain is SAVISQKPSRDICQRGTSLTIQCQVDSQVTMMFWYRQQPGQSLTLIATANQGSEATYESGFVIDKFPISRPNLTFSTLTVSNMSPEDSSIYLCSGRMNTEAFFGQGTRLTVV.

The chain uses TRBV6-1 and TRBJ1-1; D ambiguous. V was cut by 5 bases and J by 0 bases, with 10 bases left in between. CDR1 is MNHNS, CDR2 SASEGT, per germline. This CDR3 has 14 residues. The DNA for the CDR3 is TGTGCCAGCAGTTTAGGTGGGGTGAACACTGAAGCTTTCTTT. This sequence encodes CASSLGGVNTEAFF.